One T cell receptor beta chain is described in this entry. What it binds is not known. This entry comes from a study of T cell responses to AZD1222 COVID-19 vaccine. Study overall: Doses given second, at about 4 or about 12 weeks, were pooled.

Notes on the study in general: There were mostly white British donors and more females than males, and clonal diversity was possibly underestimated. Spike-specific TCR depth and breadth grew after two AZD1222 doses.

Generated by immunoSEQ multiplex PCR, the TCRdb table keeps only in-frame clones and is missing some. The sample contains 200,000 to 300,000 clones, over 85% of which appear only once. Germline CDR1 and CDR2: SQVTM and ANQGSEA. The ends lost 5 bases at V and 2 bases at J; junction bases unmatched: 2. This CDR3 has 12 residues. The rearrangement links TRBV29-1 to TRBJ1-1; 7 positions agree with TRBD1. Source: peripheral blood, taken on day 0 of AZD1222 vaccination. This receptor was taken from an adult in good health. CDR3 DNA sequence: TGCAGCGTTAAGGGGGCTAACACTGAAGCTTTCTTT. As protein: CSVKGANTEAFF.